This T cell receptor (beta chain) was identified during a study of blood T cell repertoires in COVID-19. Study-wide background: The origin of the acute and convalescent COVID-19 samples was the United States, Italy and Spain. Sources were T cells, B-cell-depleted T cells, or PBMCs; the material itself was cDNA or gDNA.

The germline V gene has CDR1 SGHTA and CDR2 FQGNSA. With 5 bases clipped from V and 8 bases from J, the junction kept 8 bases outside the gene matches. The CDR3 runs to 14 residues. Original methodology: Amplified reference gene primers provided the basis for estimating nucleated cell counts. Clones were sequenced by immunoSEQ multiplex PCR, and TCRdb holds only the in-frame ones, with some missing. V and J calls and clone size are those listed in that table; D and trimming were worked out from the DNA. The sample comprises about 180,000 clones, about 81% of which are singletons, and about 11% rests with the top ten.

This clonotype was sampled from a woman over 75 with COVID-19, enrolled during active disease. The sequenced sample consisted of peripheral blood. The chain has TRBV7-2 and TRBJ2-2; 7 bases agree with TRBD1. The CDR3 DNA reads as TGTGCCAGCAGCATCTTGACAGGGCTGGGGGAGCTGTTTTTT. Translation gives CASSILTGLGELFF.